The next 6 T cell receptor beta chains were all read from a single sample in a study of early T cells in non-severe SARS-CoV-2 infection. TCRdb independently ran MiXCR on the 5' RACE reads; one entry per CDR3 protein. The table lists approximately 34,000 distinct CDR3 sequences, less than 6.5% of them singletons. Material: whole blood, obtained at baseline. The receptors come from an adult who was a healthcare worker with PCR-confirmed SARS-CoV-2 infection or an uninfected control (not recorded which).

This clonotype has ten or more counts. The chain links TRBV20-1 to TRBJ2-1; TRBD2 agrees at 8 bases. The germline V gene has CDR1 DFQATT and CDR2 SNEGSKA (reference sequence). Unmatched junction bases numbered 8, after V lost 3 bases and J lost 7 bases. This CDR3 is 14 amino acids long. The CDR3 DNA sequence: TGCAGTGCTAGCGGGAAGGGACTAGGGAATGAGCAGTTCTTC. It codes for CSASGKGLGNEQFF.

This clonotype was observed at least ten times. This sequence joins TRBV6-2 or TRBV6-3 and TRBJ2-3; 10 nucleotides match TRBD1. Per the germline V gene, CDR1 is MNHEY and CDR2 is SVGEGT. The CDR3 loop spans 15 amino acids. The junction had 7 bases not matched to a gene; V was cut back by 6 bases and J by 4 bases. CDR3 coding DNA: TGTGCCAGCAGCTCCCGGACAGGGGGACCAGATACGCAGTATTTT. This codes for CASSSRTGGPDTQYF.

The CDR3: CASSLGQRQPQHF. CDR3 nucleotides: TGTGCCAGCAGTTTAGGTCAGCGTCAGCCCCAGCATTTT. V gene TRBV12-3 or TRBV12-4 combines with J gene TRBJ1-5; D not resolved. The CDR3 contains 13 residues. V dropped 1 base and J dropped 6 bases, with 7 bases sitting between them.

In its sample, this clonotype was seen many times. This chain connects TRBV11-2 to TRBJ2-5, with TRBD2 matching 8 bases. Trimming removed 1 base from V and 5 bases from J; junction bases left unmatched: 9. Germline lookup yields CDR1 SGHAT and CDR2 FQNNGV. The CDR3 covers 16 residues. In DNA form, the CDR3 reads TGTGCCAGCAGCTTAGGGTTTGGACTAGCAGCGGAGACCCAGTACTTC. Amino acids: CASSLGFGLAAETQYF.

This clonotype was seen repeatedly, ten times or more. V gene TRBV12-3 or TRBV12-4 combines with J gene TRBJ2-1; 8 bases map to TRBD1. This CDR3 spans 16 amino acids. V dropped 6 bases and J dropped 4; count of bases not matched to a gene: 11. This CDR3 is CASSPPRTGLYNEQFF. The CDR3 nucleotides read TGTGCCAGCAGCCCCCCCAGGACAGGGTTGTACAATGAGCAGTTCTTC.

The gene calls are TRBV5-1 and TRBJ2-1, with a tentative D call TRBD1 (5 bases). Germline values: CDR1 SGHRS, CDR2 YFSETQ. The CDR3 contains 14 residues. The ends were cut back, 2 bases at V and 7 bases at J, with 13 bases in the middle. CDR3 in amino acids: CASSLRTRTNEQFF. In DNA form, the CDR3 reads TGCGCCAGCAGCTTAAGGACACGGACGAATGAGCAGTTCTTC.